The T cell receptor beta chain under discussion was sequenced for a study of T cells expressing NK-cell markers. Study-level information: Investigators obtained TCR beta repertoires from sorted CD3+CD56+NKG2C+, CD3+CD56+NKG2C- and CD3+CD56-NKG2C+ T cells. Study conclusions and caveats: In several donors, dominant clonotypes made up about 28.3-60.1% of CD3+CD56-NKG2C+ cells. Clarity on HCMV specificity was lacking for the expanded NKG2C+ T cell clones.

Points on this clonotype: Antigen specificity is unknown.

Germline values: CDR1 DFQATT, CDR2 SNEGSKA (reference sequence). The CDR3 spans 14 residues. The cDNA for TCR beta came from 5'RACE template switching with UMIs. TCRdb reprocessed the 5' RACE reads and keeps a single row for each CDR3 protein, giving no DNA. Recorded for this sample: roughly 430,000 distinct CDR3 sequences. This TCR came from a woman between 18 and 70 years old in good health. The sample comprised blood T cells: a sorted CD56 or NKG2C T cell subset, CD4+ or CD8+ T cells, or bulk PBMC T cells (not recorded which). The chain carries TRBV20-1 and TRBJ2-1; the D call of TRBD2 rests on TCRdb alone, since no DNA is present to check it. The CDR3 spells CSARVFDASAEQFF.